This TCR beta chain emerged from a study of blood T cell repertoires in COVID-19 (dated by TCRdb to 2019 to 2021). At the level of the whole study: Samples covering the acute and convalescent phases of COVID-19 were provided by collaborators in the United States, Italy and Spain. The material from the prospective study consisted of cDNA or gDNA derived from T cells, B-cell-depleted T cells, or PBMCs. Subjects who had been exposed to COVID-19, were actively infected with it, or had recovered from it provided the deeply sampled blood TCRbeta repertoires that made up the dataset. The repertoires were released in a freely available public database meant as a resource for research on the immune response to SARS-CoV-2. The samples were drawn from two sources: the first 160 participants of the ongoing ImmuneRACE study, and 950 to 1,500 subjects contributed by 6 global collaborators. A de-identified subject ID, COVID-19 status, age in years and sex were almost always included in the sample metadata. Where available, HLA class I and class II types were obtained from metadata supplied by the sample provider rather than from assay-based typing. General study outcomes and caveats: Clinical and demographic metadata were provided uncurated, with the amount varying by source and participant.

Regarding this clone: Its antigen is unknown. The input lacks base qualities; no much larger clone sits a single base away.

The immunoSEQ Assay, a bias-controlled multiplex PCR, was used to amplify TCRbeta CDR3 regions from genomic DNA. The study's processing was this. The number of nucleated cells in each sample was estimated by amplification of reference gene primers within the assay. To quantify the absolute abundance of each unique TCRbeta CDR3 rearrangement, sequence reads were collapsed and filtered. For each sample, productive Simpson clonality was calculated as the square root of Simpson's diversity index over productive rearrangements. TCRdb provides this immuneACCESS table in a form limited to in-frame rearrangements. Some clones are lacking; in checked studies, under half of them reflect an unresolved V gene, and why the rest are absent is not known. That table gives V, J and clone size, and the DNA gave D and trimming. In all, the sample holds some 130,000 clones, and about 70% of those were seen once. In total, the top ten clones hold around 2% of the sample.

V sheds 3 bases and J sheds 4 bases, leaving 7 bases between their ends. Sequences SNHLY (CDR1) and FYNNEI (CDR2) are obtained from the germline V gene. Measured from the cysteine to the phenylalanine, the CDR3 is 13 residues long. Only the CDR3 portion is preserved as DNA: 39 bases, with reading frame beginning at the first base. Each collaborating institution followed its own protocols to collect whole blood in K2EDTA tubes. For TCRbeta analysis, collaborators shipped samples as frozen whole blood, isolated PBMCs, or DNA extracted from either of those sample types. The chain is made from TRBV2 and TRBJ2-1, with the D gene not clear enough to name. The receptor comes from a woman between 70 and 85 years old with acute or convalescent COVID-19. The sample taken for sequencing was peripheral blood. Here the CDR3 is given as CASSELTYNEQFF. Read as DNA, the sequence is TGTGCCAGCAGTGAGTTGACTTACAATGAGCAGTTCTTC.